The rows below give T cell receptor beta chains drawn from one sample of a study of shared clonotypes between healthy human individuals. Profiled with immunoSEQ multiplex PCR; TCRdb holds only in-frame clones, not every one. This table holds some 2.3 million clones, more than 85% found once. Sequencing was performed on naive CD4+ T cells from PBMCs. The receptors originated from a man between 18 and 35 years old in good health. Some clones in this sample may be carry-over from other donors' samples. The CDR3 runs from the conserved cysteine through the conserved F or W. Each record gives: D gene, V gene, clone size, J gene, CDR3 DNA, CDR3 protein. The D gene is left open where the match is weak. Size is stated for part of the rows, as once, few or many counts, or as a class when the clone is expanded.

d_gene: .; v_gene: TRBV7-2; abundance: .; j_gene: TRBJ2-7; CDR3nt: TGTGCCAGCAGATCACCGGGACTTTCCTACGAGCAGTACTTC; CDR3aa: CASRSPGLSYEQYF
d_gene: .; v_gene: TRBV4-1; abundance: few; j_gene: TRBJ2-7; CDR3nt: TGCGCCAGCAGCCAAGCGGAGTTTCTGGTCAGCGAGCAGTACTTC; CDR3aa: CASSQAEFLVSEQYF
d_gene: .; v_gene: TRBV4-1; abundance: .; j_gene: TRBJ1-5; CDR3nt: TGCGCCAGCAGCCTGAGCAGGGGAAATCAGCCCCAGCATTTT; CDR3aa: CASSLSRGNQPQHF
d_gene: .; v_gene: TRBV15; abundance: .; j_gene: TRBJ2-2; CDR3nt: TGTGCCACCAGCAGAGATCGCGGGACGAACACCGGGGAGCTGTTTTTT; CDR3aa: CATSRDRGTNTGELFF
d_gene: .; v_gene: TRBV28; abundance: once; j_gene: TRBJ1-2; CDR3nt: TGTGCCAGCAGGTACGGGGTCGAGTCGAGCTACACCTTC; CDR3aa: CASRYGVESSYTF
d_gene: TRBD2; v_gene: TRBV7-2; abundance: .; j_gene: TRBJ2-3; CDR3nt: TGTGCCAGCAGCTTAGGACTAGCGGGAGTTCCTACGCAGTATTTT; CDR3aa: CASSLGLAGVPTQYF
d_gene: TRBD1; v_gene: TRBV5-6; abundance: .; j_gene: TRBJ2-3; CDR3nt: TGTGCCAGCAGCTTACAGGGGGCTCGCACAGATACGCAGTATTTT; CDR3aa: CASSLQGARTDTQYF
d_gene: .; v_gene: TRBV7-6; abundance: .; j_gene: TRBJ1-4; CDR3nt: TGTGCCAGCAGCTTAGGCCCCGGGGGGTCTAATGAAAAACTGTTTTTT; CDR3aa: CASSLGPGGSNEKLFF
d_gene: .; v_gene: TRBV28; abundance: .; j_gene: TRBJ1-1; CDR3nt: TGTGCCAGCAGCAGGGCGAGGGACATGAGAACTGAAGCTTTCTTT; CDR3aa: CASSRARDMRTEAFF
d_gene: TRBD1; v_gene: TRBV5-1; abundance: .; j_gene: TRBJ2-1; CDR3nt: TGCGCCAGCAGCATCGGGACAGGGGGCAATGAGCAGTTCTTC; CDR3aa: CASSIGTGGNEQFF
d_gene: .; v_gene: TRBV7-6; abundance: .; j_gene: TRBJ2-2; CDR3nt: TGTGCCAGCACCTATCTTACGAACACCGGGGAGCTGTTTTTT; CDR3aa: CASTYLTNTGELFF
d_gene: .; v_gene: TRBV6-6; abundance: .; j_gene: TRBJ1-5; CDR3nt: TGTGCCAGCAGTATGGGACAAGCCGGCAATCAGCCCCAGCATTTT; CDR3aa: CASSMGQAGNQPQHF
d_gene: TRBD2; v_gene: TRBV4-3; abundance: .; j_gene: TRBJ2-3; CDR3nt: TGCGCCAGCAGCGAAGGGACTAGCGGGAGCCTAATATCAAACACAGATACGCAGTATTTT; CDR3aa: CASSEGTSGSLISNTDTQYF
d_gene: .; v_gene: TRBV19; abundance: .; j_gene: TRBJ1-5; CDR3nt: TGTGCCAGTAGTAACCGAGGGATTGGCAATCAGCCCCAGCATTTT; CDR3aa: CASSNRGIGNQPQHF
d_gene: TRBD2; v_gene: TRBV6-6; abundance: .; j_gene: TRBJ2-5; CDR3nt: TGTGCCAGCAGTTACCGCGGGGGGCAAGAGACCCAGTACTTC; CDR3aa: CASSYRGGQETQYF
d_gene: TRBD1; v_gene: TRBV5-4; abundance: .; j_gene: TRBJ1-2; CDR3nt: TGTGCCAGCAGCTTGGCTCAACAGGGGAGAGGCTACACCTTC; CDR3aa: CASSLAQQGRGYTF
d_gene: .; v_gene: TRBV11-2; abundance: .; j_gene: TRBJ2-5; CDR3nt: TGTGCCAGCAGCTTAGATGTCAGAGGAGAGACCCAGTACTTC; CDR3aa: CASSLDVRGETQYF
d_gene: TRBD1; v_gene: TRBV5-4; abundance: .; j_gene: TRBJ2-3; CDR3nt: TGTGCCAGCAGCTTCACAGGGGGCGCAGATACGCAGTATTTT; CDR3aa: CASSFTGGADTQYF
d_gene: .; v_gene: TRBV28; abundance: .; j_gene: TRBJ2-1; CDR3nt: TGTGCCAGCTATGGACTCTCGAGCTCCTACAATGAGCAGTTCTTC; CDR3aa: CASYGLSSSYNEQFF
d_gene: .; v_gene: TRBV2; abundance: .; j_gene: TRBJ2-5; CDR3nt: TGTGCCAGCACGATGGAGAATAAGGGGGGCGAGTACTTC; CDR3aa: CASTMENKGGEYF
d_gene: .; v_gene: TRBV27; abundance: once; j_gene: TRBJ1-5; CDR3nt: TGTGCCAGCAGTTTATTTCAGGGGATCGATAGCAATCAGCCCCAGCATTTT; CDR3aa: CASSLFQGIDSNQPQHF
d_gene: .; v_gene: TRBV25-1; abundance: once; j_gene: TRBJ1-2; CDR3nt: TGTGCCAGCAAAGGGACCCCGGAGGGTTACTATGGCTACACCTTC; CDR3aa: CASKGTPEGYYGYTF
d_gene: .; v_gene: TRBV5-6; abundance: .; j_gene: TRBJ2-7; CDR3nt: TGTGCCAGCAGCTTGAATCGGTGGTCCTACGAGCAGTACTTC; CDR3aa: CASSLNRWSYEQYF
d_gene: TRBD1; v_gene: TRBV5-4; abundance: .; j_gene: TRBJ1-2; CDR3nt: TGTGCCAGCAGCGACAAACAGGGGGCAGCGGCTGGCTACACCTTC; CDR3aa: CASSDKQGAAAGYTF
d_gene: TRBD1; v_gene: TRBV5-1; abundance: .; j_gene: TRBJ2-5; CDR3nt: TGCGCCAGCAGCTTGGATGGGACAGGGCCAGAGACCCAGTACTTC; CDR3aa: CASSLDGTGPETQYF
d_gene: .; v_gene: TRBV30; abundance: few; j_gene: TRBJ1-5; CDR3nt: TGTGCCTGGAGTGTACGACAGCTCAATCAGCCCCAGCATTTT; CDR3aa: CAWSVRQLNQPQHF
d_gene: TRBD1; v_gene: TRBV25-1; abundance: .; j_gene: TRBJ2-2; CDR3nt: TGTGCCAGCAGTGACCTGGGACAGGGGAACACCGGGGAGCTGTTTTTT; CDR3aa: CASSDLGQGNTGELFF
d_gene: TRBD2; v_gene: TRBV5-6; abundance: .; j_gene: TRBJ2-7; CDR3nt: TGTGCCAGCAGCTTGCGACTAGCGGGAGGGCCGCACGAGCAGTACTTC; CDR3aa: CASSLRLAGGPHEQYF
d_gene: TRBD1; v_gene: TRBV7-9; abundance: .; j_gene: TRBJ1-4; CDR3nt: TGTGCCAGCAGCTTAAACACAGGGGGCAGAAATGAAAAACTGTTTTTT; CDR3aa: CASSLNTGGRNEKLFF
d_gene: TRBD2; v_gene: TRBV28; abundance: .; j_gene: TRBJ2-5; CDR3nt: TGTGCCAGCCGAAAGGCTAGCGGGGGGCGGGCCCAGTACTTC; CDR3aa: CASRKASGGRAQYF
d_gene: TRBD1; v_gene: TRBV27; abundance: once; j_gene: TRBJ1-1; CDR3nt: TGTGCCAGCAGTTCGACTGGGACAGGGAAAGTGGCTTTCTTT; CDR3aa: CASSSTGTGKVAFF
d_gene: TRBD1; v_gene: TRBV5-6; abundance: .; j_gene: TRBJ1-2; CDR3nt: TGTGCCAGCAGCTTGGCCGGGGGACAGGGGCCTGGCTACACCTTC; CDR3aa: CASSLAGGQGPGYTF
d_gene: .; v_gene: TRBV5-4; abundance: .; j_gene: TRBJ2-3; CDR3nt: TGTGCCAGCAGCTTGGCCCGCGGAGCGCGAAGTGGGGCAGATACGCAGTATTTT; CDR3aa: CASSLARGARSGADTQYF
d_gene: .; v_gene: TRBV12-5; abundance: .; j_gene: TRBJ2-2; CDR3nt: TGTGCTAGTGGTTCTTTGAGGAGCGCGGACACCGGGGAGCTGTTTTTT; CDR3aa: CASGSLRSADTGELFF
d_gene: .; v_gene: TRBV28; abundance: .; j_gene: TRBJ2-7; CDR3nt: TGTGCCAGCAGTTGGGCAGGGGTTCCCTACGAGCAGTACTTC; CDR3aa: CASSWAGVPYEQYF
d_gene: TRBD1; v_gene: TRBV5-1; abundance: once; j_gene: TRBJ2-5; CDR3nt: TGCGCCAGCAGCTTAACGACAGGGGCAAGGGAGACCCAGTACTTC; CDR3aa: CASSLTTGARETQYF
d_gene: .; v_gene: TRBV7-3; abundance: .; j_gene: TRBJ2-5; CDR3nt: TGTGCCAGCAGCGCCGGGGGAGGAGAGACCCAGTACTTC; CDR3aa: CASSAGGGETQYF